This entry lists 26 T cell receptor beta chains sequenced from one sample in a study of siplizumab effects on memory and regulatory T cells. Mixed lymphocyte reaction cells were cocultured at 37°C for around 6 days. These receptors have no identified antigens. The protocol was immunoSEQ multiplex PCR, while the TCRdb copy is restricted to in-frame clones and leaves out a portion. The table has more than 10,000 clones, about two fifths seen once. Specimen: CFSE-low (dividing) CD8+ T cells sorted from an allogeneic mixed lymphocyte reaction. The receptors shown here come from a human donor in good health; the cells came from an allogeneic mixed lymphocyte reaction.

The chain carries TRBV4-3 and TRBJ2-7; D call uncertain. V was pared by 0 bases and J by 5 bases, with 11 bases between. Germline assignment: CDR1 LGHNA and CDR2 YSLEER. The CDR3 sequence is 14 residues long. As DNA, the CDR3 is TGCGCCAGCAGCCAAGATACGGTTGTGGACGAGCAGTACTTC. This encodes CASSQDTVVDEQYF.

This chain connects TRBV7-6 to TRBJ2-1; D might be TRBD1 (6 bases). CDR1 SGHVS and CDR2 FNYEAQ come from the germline V gene. CDR3 size: 13 residues. Trimming removed 5 bases from V and 3 bases from J, with 8 bases in between. The CDR3 DNA is TGTGCCAGCAGCGAGGGACACTACAATGAGCAGTTCTTC. It specifies CASSEGHYNEQFF.

This clone came up a few times. The chain links TRBV27 to TRBJ2-3; D uncertain. The CDR3 totals 14 residues. The germline V gene has CDR1 MNHEY and CDR2 SMNVEV (reference sequence). Trimming took off 2 bases at V and 3 bases at J, with 9 bases between the two ends. The CDR3: CASSLIGETDTQYF. CDR3 DNA: TGTGCCAGCAGTTTAATCGGCGAGACAGATACGCAGTATTTT.

The V and J genes are TRBV9 and TRBJ2-1; D unresolved. This CDR3 region has 13 residues. Trimming took off 0 bases at V and 3 bases at J, with 4 bases between the two ends. CDR1 and CDR2 (germline): SGDLS, YYNGEE. The CDR3 region is CASSVDNYNEQFF. CDR3 bases: TGTGCCAGCAGCGTAGATAACTACAATGAGCAGTTCTTC.

In its sample, this clone ranks as medium-sized (0.01 to 0.1%). The chain employs TRBV5-4 and TRBJ2-5; 7 bases map to TRBD1. V lost 7 bases and J lost 9; bases outside the gene matches: 9. The CDR3 spans 12 residues. In germline, CDR1 is SGHNT, CDR2 YYREEE (reference sequence). CDR3 nucleotides: TGTGCCAGCCAGGGGGAGTCTCGGTCCCAGTACTTC. It is translated as CASQGESRSQYF.

The chain employs TRBV6-1 and TRBJ2-7; TRBD2 agrees at 7 bases. Germline loops: CDR1 MNHNS, CDR2 SASEGT. The CDR3 has 14 amino acids. The V and J ends lost 6 bases and 5 bases, in that order; junction bases with no gene match: 10. In DNA form, the CDR3 reads TGTGCCAGCAGACGGGGCGGGAGCGGCAACGAGCAGTACTTC. Translation: CASRRGGSGNEQYF.

V usage is TRBV5-6 and J usage is TRBJ2-1, with 8 bases matching TRBD1. The CDR3 consists of 16 residues. CDR1 is SGHDT, CDR2 YYEEEE, per germline. Trimming cost V 4 bases and J 9 bases; bases outside gene matches: 15. CDR3 sequence: CASSLDWTGSWLEQFF. CDR3 DNA sequence: TGTGCCAGCAGCCTCGACTGGACAGGGAGCTGGCTTGAGCAGTTCTTC.

This clone was picked up a small number of times. V and J are TRBV7-2 and TRBJ2-7; possibly TRBD2 for D (5 bases). Looked up from germline, CDR1 is SGHTA and CDR2 is FQGNSA. Trimming pared 1 base from V and 6 bases from J, leaving 13 bases between. This CDR3 is 14 amino acids long. The CDR3 loop is CASSLGPWGAEQYF. The CDR3 DNA reads TGTGCCAGCAGCTTAGGGCCTTGGGGAGCCGAGCAGTACTTC.

This clone has more than one count but fewer than ten. The gene calls are TRBV12-1 and TRBJ1-4; TRBD1 reflects the table's D call only, with no check against the DNA. TRBV12-1 is described as a pseudogene. This CDR3 spans 20 amino acids. CDR3 residues: CASSFADLVWQGAANEKLFF. The CDR3 bases are TGTGCCAGCAGCTTTGCGGATTTGGTTTGGCAGGGGGCAGCTAATGAAAAACTGTTTTTT.

This clone was found a few times. The chain recombines TRBV4-1 with TRBJ1-2, with no clear D. V shed 0 bases and J shed 3 bases, with 8 bases lying between them. The CDR3 contains 14 residues. Germline V gene sequence: CDR1 MGHRA, CDR2 YSYEKL. CDR3 residues: CASSQEGSYYGYTF. The CDR3 DNA is TGCGCCAGCAGCCAAGAGGGCAGCTACTATGGCTACACCTTC.

By its share, this clone is medium-sized (0.01 to 0.1%). The genes are TRBV19 and TRBJ1-1, with 7 bases aligning to TRBD1. V trimming: 5 bases; J trimming: 0 bases; junction bases outside the gene matches: 3. CDR1 is LNHDA and CDR2 is SQIVND in the germline V gene (reference sequence). The CDR3 has 14 residues. CDR3 coding DNA: TGTGCCAGTAGTTACGGGACAGTGAACACTGAAGCTTTCTTT. It yields the protein CASSYGTVNTEAFF.

In this sample, this clone turned up a few times. The chain uses TRBV27 and TRBJ2-2, with no clear D. The CDR3 is made up of 13 amino acids. Trimming left V 0 bases short and J 7 bases short, with 6 bases between. Germline CDR1 reads MNHEY; CDR2 reads SMNVEV (reference sequence). The CDR3 protein is CASSLSGYGELFF. CDR3 DNA: TGTGCCAGCAGTTTATCGGGCTACGGGGAGCTGTTTTTT.

J is TRBJ1-5 and V is TRBV7-8; no definite D call. Germline CDR1 is SGHVS and CDR2 is FQNEAQ. V dropped 3 bases and J dropped 6 bases, with 9 bases sitting between them. This CDR3 is 13 amino acids long. CDR3 coding DNA: TGTGCCAGCAGCTTTGATGGGAGTCAGCCCCAGCATTTT. It encodes CASSFDGSQPQHF.

The chain joins TRBV4-1 to TRBJ1-5, with TRBD1 matching 7 bases. The CDR3 loop spans 15 amino acids. The trim removed 3 bases at V and 7 bases at J, leaving 9 bases unmatched. The germline V gene has CDR1 MGHRA and CDR2 YSYEKL. This chain's CDR3 is CASSHSGGGGQPQHF. CDR3 nucleotides: TGCGCCAGCAGCCATTCTGGAGGGGGCGGACAGCCCCAGCATTTT.

J is TRBJ2-1 and V is TRBV4-1, with TRBD2 as a possible D gene (6 bases). The germline gives CDR1 MGHRA, CDR2 YSYEKL. V was clipped by 3 bases and J by 1 base, with 16 bases between them. CDR3 length: 17 residues. In DNA form, the CDR3 reads TGCGCCAGCAGCCATCCAGTGGAGGGCCGGTCCTACAATGAGCAGTTCTTC. It codes for CASSHPVEGRSYNEQFF.

In DNA form, the CDR3 reads TGTGCCAGCAGCCTGACAGGGCCCTACGAGCAGTACTTC. This codes for CASSLTGPYEQYF. This sequence joins TRBV2 and TRBJ2-7; TRBD1 aligns across 7 bases. This CDR3 comprises 13 residues. Per the germline V gene, CDR1 is SNHLY and CDR2 is FYNNEI. V lost 6 bases, J lost 2 bases, and 4 bases stayed unmatched. Full variable domain (rest looked up from reference TRBV2 and TRBJ2-7): EPEVTQTPSHQVTQMGQEVILRCVPISNHLYFYWYRQILGQKVEFLVSFYNNEISEKSEIFDDQFSVERPDGSNFTLKIRSTKLEDSAMYFCASSLTGPYEQYFGPGTRLTVT.

Only a few counts were recorded for this clone. The chain uses TRBV5-1 and TRBJ2-7; D ambiguous. Trimming shortened V by 0 bases and J by 6 bases, and 10 bases separated the two germline ends. CDR3 length equals 13 residues. CDR1 is SGHRS and CDR2 is YFSETQ in the germline V gene. Written as DNA, the CDR3 is TGCGCCAGCAGCTTGGTAGGAGTGAGCGAGCAGTACTTC. Translation: CASSLVGVSEQYF.

This clone is categorized as medium-sized (0.01 to 0.1%). The J gene is TRBJ2-7, the V gene TRBV2, with D unresolved. Trimming shortened V by 5 bases and J by 1 base, and 15 bases separated the two germline ends. This CDR3 spans 15 amino acids. Germline V gives CDR1 SNHLY, CDR2 FYNNEI. As DNA, the CDR3 is TGTGCCAGCAGTCGGATCTGGCTTGGTTCCTACGAGCAGTACTTC. It specifies CASSRIWLGSYEQYF.

This chain joins TRBV4-1 and TRBJ2-5; TRBD1 agrees at 8 bases. The last part of the DNA fits TRBJ2-7 better; the J call may be wrong. Germline loops: CDR1 MGHRA, CDR2 YSYEKL. CDR3 length: 14 amino acids. CDR3 sequence: CASSQVQGAYEQYF. CDR3 bases: TGCGCCAGCAGCCAAGTACAGGGGGCCTACGAGCAGTACTTC.

Only one count was recorded for this clone. J is TRBJ2-3 and V is TRBV11-3; D uncertain. Per the germline V gene, CDR1 is SGHNT and CDR2 is YENEEA. CDR3 length: 13 residues. The V end lost 5 bases, the J end lost 7 bases, and 13 bases lay between the germline ends. The CDR3 DNA follows: TGTGCCAGCAGCCCAGTCGCCGTATATACGCAGTATTTT. Translating gives CASSPVAVYTQYF.

This clone has just a few counts. The chain employs TRBV7-9 and TRBJ1-4; 7 bases map to TRBD1. The CDR3 is 17 amino acids. V gave up 4 bases and J gave up 0 bases; unmatched junction bases: 8. Looked up from germline, CDR1 is SEHNR and CDR2 is FQNEAQ (reference sequence). The CDR3 sequence is CASSSSTGSATNEKLFF. Written as DNA, the CDR3 is TGTGCCAGCAGCTCCTCGACAGGGTCCGCAACTAATGAAAAACTGTTTTTT.

As regards this clone: The junction differs from germline at one of its ends, possibly a read error. The CDR3 DNA follows: TGTGCCAGCAGCTTTGGACAGGGAAACACCATATATTTT. Translated: CASSFGQGNTIYF. V is TRBV5-3 and J is TRBJ1-3; possibly TRBD1 for D (6 bases). TRBV5-3 is marked as an open reading frame, function uncertain. The CDR3 length is 13 residues.

The rearrangement links TRBV4-1 to TRBJ2-7, with TRBD2 matching over 9 bases. Unmatched junction bases numbered 7, after V lost 1 base and J lost 3 bases. The CDR3 has 16 residues. Germline V gives CDR1 MGHRA, CDR2 YSYEKL. The CDR3 DNA is TGCGCCAGCAGCCAAGTCGGGCGGGGGGGCGTCTACGAGCAGTACTTC. This sequence encodes CASSQVGRGGVYEQYF.

V is TRBV28 and J is TRBJ2-3, with unresolved D. This CDR3 region has 13 residues. The V end was cut by 6 bases, the J end by 2 bases, with 9 bases between. CDR1 is MDHEN and CDR2 is SYDVKM in the germline V gene. In DNA, the CDR3 is TGTGCCAGCAGGCCAGACATCACAGATACGCAGTATTTT. Its protein is CASRPDITDTQYF.

Within the sample, this clone is medium-sized. The chain is built from TRBV6-1 and TRBJ1-2; a possible D gene is TRBD1 (5 bases). V was shortened by 5 bases and J by 2 bases, with 9 bases between the two germline ends. CDR1 and CDR2 (germline): MNHNS, SASEGT. The CDR3 length is 13 residues. CDR3 sequence: CASSPTENYGYTF. CDR3 DNA sequence: TGTGCCAGCAGTCCGACAGAAAACTATGGCTACACCTTC.

This chain links TRBV30 with TRBJ2-3; no definite D call. Germline loops: CDR1 GTSNPN, CDR2 SVGIG (reference sequence). The CDR3 loop spans 12 amino acids. Between the trimmed V and J ends, which lost 2 bases and 1 base, there was a span of 4 bases. CDR3 sequence (DNA): TGTGCCTGGAGTTTCCGCACAGATACGCAGTATTTT. Translating it yields CAWSFRTDTQYF.